This entry lists 31 T cell receptor beta chains sequenced from one sample in a study of shared T cell receptors in the human thymus. The method was immunoSEQ multiplex PCR; TCRdb's version includes in-frame clones alone and lacks a portion of them. This table has 500,000 to 850,000 clones, approximately 89% appearing once. The same sample was also studied in work on human thymus T cells.

Source material: thymocytes. These receptors originate from a boy less than two years old with a congenital heart defect.

J is TRBJ2-1 and V is TRBV29-1; TRBD2 matches 8 bases. The CDR3 runs 17 residues. V gave up 1 base and J gave up 6 bases; unmatched junction bases: 14. The V gene's germline CDR1 is SQVTM and CDR2 ANQGSEA. The CDR3 loop reads CSVEVPNMTSVPNEQFF. The CDR3 region has the DNA TGCAGCGTTGAAGTCCCTAATATGACTAGCGTCCCCAATGAGCAGTTCTTC.

This chain links TRBV11-2 with TRBJ1-2, with no clear D. Trimming took 5 bases from V and 8 from J, leaving 6 bases between them. Germline CDR1 and CDR2: SGHAT and FQNNGV. This CDR3 has 10 residues. The CDR3 sequence: CASSPGGYTF. As DNA, the CDR3 is TGTGCCAGCAGCCCAGGCGGCTACACCTTC.

This clone was seen only once. The chain combines TRBV28 with TRBJ1-4, with a tentative D call TRBD1 (5 bases). V was clipped by 3 bases and J by 5 bases, with 10 bases between them. The CDR3 contains 14 residues. CDR1 and CDR2 (germline): MDHEN, SYDVKM. The CDR3 DNA reads TGTGCCAGCAGTTTCCCAGGGTTAAATGAAAAACTGTTTTTT. The encoded protein is CASSFPGLNEKLFF. Full variable domain (remainder filled in from reference TRBV28 and TRBJ1-4): DVKVTQSSRYLVKRTGEKVFLECVQDMDHENMFWYRQDPGLGLRLIYFSYDVKMKEKGDIPEGYSVSREKKERFSLILESASTNQTSMYLCASSFPGLNEKLFFGSGTQLSVL.

V and J are TRBV11-2 and TRBJ2-7, with 8 bases that match TRBD1. Germline CDR1 and CDR2: SGHAT and FQNNGV. V was pared by 2 bases and J by 6 bases, with 6 bases of the junction left unmatched. The CDR3 contains 14 residues. The DNA for the CDR3 is TGTGCCAGCAGCTTAAGGACAGGGACCTCCGAGCAGTACTTC. Translation gives CASSLRTGTSEQYF.

The chain carries TRBV11-2 and TRBJ2-5; 7 bases are a match to TRBD2. The CDR3 has 16 residues. Trimming removed 0 bases from V and 4 bases from J; junction bases left unmatched: 8. Germline values: CDR1 SGHAT, CDR2 FQNNGV. CDR3 coding DNA: TGTGCCAGCAGCTTAGAGGCTAGCGGCCTAATAGAGACCCAGTACTTC. Translation: CASSLEASGLIETQYF.

V usage is TRBV9 and J usage is TRBJ2-3, with 7 bases aligning to TRBD2. The CDR3 loop spans 16 amino acids. Germline loops: CDR1 SGDLS, CDR2 YYNGEE. J was trimmed by 2 bases and V by 2 bases; bases with no gene match: 8. The DNA for the CDR3 is TGTGCCAGCAGCGTCGAGCTAGCGGAGACCACAGATACGCAGTATTTT. It translates to CASSVELAETTDTQYF.

The rearrangement uses TRBV10-3 and TRBJ1-1; 8 bases agree with TRBD1. Per the germline V gene, CDR1 is ENHRY and CDR2 is SYGVKD. Trimming cost V 7 bases and J 2 bases; bases outside gene matches: 18. The CDR3 spans 18 residues. CDR3 region: CAITMRPRGRVHNTEAFF. For the CDR3, the DNA is TGTGCCATCACTATGCGACCCAGGGGGCGCGTCCATAACACTGAAGCTTTCTTT.

The chain couples TRBV4-1 to TRBJ2-2, with 12 bases that match TRBD1. The CDR3 runs to 19 residues. The germline gives CDR1 MGHRA, CDR2 YSYEKL. The V and J ends lost 5 bases and 2 bases, in that order; junction bases with no gene match: 12. The CDR3 region has the DNA TGCGCCAGCAGCTCTCACGGGCGAGGGACAGGGGGCAACACCGGGGAGCTGTTTTTT. This translates into CASSSHGRGTGGNTGELFF.

The chain employs TRBV4-1 and TRBJ2-2, with 7 bases lining up with TRBD2. J was trimmed by 6 bases and V by 4 bases; bases with no gene match: 11. Germline V gives CDR1 MGHRA, CDR2 YSYEKL. The CDR3 runs to 16 residues. In DNA form, the CDR3 reads TGCGCCAGCAGCCTCCTCGGACTAGAGGCCCCCGGGGAGCTGTTTTTT. It encodes CASSLLGLEAPGELFF.

The chain recombines TRBV27 with TRBJ2-7, with TRBD1 as a possible D gene (6 bases). This CDR3 comprises 14 residues. V was clipped by 0 bases and J by 2 bases, with 8 bases between them. The germline V gene has CDR1 MNHEY and CDR2 SMNVEV (reference sequence). CDR3 sequence reads: CASSLSTGTYEQYF. The CDR3 nucleotides read TGTGCCAGCAGTTTATCGACAGGCACCTACGAGCAGTACTTC.

This clone has only a few counts. The chain joins TRBV5-1 to TRBJ1-3, with a tentative D call TRBD1 (5 bases). The ends were cut back, 4 bases at V and 0 bases at J, with 11 bases in the middle. This CDR3 has 15 residues. Germline V gene lookup returns CDR1 SGHRS and CDR2 YFSETQ. This chain's CDR3 is CASSPETVSGNTIYF. The CDR3 nucleotides are TGCGCCAGCAGCCCAGAGACAGTCTCTGGAAACACCATATATTTT.

In its sample, this clone was seen a few times. The chain joins TRBV7-2 to TRBJ2-7, with 11 positions matching TRBD2. There are 15 residues in the CDR3. The germline V gene encodes CDR1 SGHTA and CDR2 FQGNSA. V was clipped by 5 bases and J by 3 bases; unmatched bases: 6. Here the CDR3 reads CASSDTSGGHYEQYF. The CDR3 DNA reads TGTGCCAGCAGCGACACTAGCGGGGGCCACTACGAGCAGTACTTC.

J is TRBJ1-4 and V is TRBV7-6, with 9 bases lining up with TRBD1. The CDR3 consists of 14 residues. The ends lost 3 bases at V and 4 bases at J; junction bases unmatched: 0. Germline V gene data show CDR1 as SGHVS and CDR2 as FNYEAQ. CDR3 sequence reads: CASSLGQGNEKLFF. The CDR3 DNA reads TGTGCCAGCAGCTTGGGACAGGGTAATGAAAAACTGTTTTTT.

The gene calls are TRBV10-3 and TRBJ2-5; TRBD2 matches at 8 bases. The J call may not be correct, given that the DNA end is closer to TRBJ2-7. The CDR3 runs 15 residues. The germline gives CDR1 ENHRY, CDR2 SYGVKD. In DNA, the CDR3 is TGTGCCATCAGTGAGAGGTCGGGGGGGCTATACGAGCAGTACTTC. This sequence encodes CAISERSGGLYEQYF.

This rearrangement joins TRBV13 to TRBJ2-7, with TRBD1 identical over 8 bases. Unmatched junction bases numbered 6, after V lost 4 bases and J lost 4 bases. CDR1 PRHDT and CDR2 FYEKMQ come from the germline V gene (reference sequence). The CDR3 covers 14 residues. CDR3 sequence: CASSSRTGIYEQYF. The CDR3 nucleotides read TGTGCCAGCAGCTCCAGGACAGGGATTTACGAGCAGTACTTC.

Only a few counts were recorded for this clone. The gene calls are TRBV25-1 and TRBJ1-4, with D perhaps TRBD1 (5 bases). The germline V gene has CDR1 MGHDK and CDR2 SYGVNS. The CDR3 totals 13 residues. V dropped 8 bases and J dropped 7 bases, with 14 bases sitting between them. The CDR3 sequence: CASRDFSTEKLFF. In DNA, the CDR3 is TGTGCCAGCCGGGACTTCAGCACTGAAAAACTGTTTTTT.

This clone was seen a single time. The rearrangement joins TRBV28 to TRBJ1-1; TRBD1 might be the D (6 bases). Trimming stripped 5 bases from V and 0 bases from J, with 10 bases between. The CDR3 runs 14 residues. The germline gives CDR1 MDHEN, CDR2 SYDVKM. The CDR3 region is CASSPRDMNTEAFF. The CDR3 nucleotides are TGTGCCAGCAGTCCCCGGGACATGAACACTGAAGCTTTCTTT.

This rearrangement joins TRBV9 to TRBJ2-3, with D perhaps TRBD1 (5 bases). This CDR3 has 14 amino acids. Germline lookup yields CDR1 SGDLS and CDR2 YYNGEE. V gave up 4 bases and J gave up 0 bases, with 9 bases separating them. Written as DNA, the CDR3 is TGTGCCAGCAGCCCGTGGGGCAGCACAGATACGCAGTATTTT. It is translated as CASSPWGSTDTQYF.

The chain carries TRBV5-1 and TRBJ2-3; tentatively, D is TRBD2 (6 bases). Trimming pared 1 base from V and 4 bases from J, leaving 25 bases between. This CDR3 contains 19 residues. CDR1 is SGHRS, CDR2 YFSETQ, per germline. As DNA, the CDR3 is TGCGCCAGCAGCTTGAGACTCTGGGAGGATGTTAACAAACCAGATACGCAGTATTTT. Its protein is CASSLRLWEDVNKPDTQYF.

This clone was seen a single time. V usage is TRBV15 and J usage is TRBJ1-6; 12 positions agree with TRBD1. V gave up 1 base and J gave up 6 bases; unmatched junction bases: 7. In germline, CDR1 is LNHNV, CDR2 YYDKDF (reference sequence). The CDR3 has 18 amino acids. CDR3 sequence (DNA): TGTGCCACCAGCAGAGGGGACAGGGGGCGCCGGGGTAATTCACCCCTCCACTTT. The encoded protein is CATSRGDRGRRGNSPLHF.

The chain couples TRBV5-6 to TRBJ1-4; possible D gene TRBD1, 6 bases. V lost 2 bases and J 6 bases, leaving 8 bases between the germline ends. The germline V gene has CDR1 SGHDT and CDR2 YYEEEE. The CDR3 is made up of 13 amino acids. CDR3 sequence: CASSLGGDEKLFF. The CDR3 region has the DNA TGTGCCAGCAGCTTAGGGGGGGATGAAAAACTGTTTTTT.

This clone was seen more than once but under ten times. V usage is TRBV28 and J usage is TRBJ2-3; 9 bases agree with TRBD2. V lost 8 bases and J lost 0; bases outside the gene matches: 9. This CDR3 region has 16 residues. Germline V CDR1 and CDR2: MDHEN, SYDVKM. The CDR3 coding sequence is TGTGCCAGCCTGAGTAGCGGGGGAGTAAGCACAGATACGCAGTATTTT. Protein: CASLSSGGVSTDTQYF.

This chain links TRBV5-1 with TRBJ2-5, with 9 bases fitting TRBD1. The CDR3 loop spans 13 amino acids. V lost 4 bases to trimming and J lost 6 bases; unmatched junction nucleotides: 4. Germline V gene sequence: CDR1 SGHRS, CDR2 YFSETQ. The CDR3 nucleotides are TGCGCCAGCAGCCCCGGGACAGGGCAGACCCAGTACTTC. Translated: CASSPGTGQTQYF.

The CDR3 DNA reads TGTGCCAGCAGCTCCCGACAGCTGGATATCTCCATGAACACTGAAGCTTTCTTT. As protein: CASSSRQLDISMNTEAFF. The genes are TRBV7-2 and TRBJ1-1; D possibly corresponds to TRBD1 (5 bases). Germline V gene sequence: CDR1 SGHTA, CDR2 FQGNSA. Trimming left V 4 bases short and J 0 bases short, with 21 bases between. The CDR3 has 18 amino acids.

The CDR3 region is CASSQVLGTSGLYYNEQFF. The CDR3 nucleotides read TGCGCCAGCAGCCAAGTATTGGGAACTAGCGGATTATACTACAATGAGCAGTTCTTC. The chain recombines TRBV4-1 with TRBJ2-1; 8 bases map to TRBD2. The V gene's germline CDR1 is MGHRA and CDR2 YSYEKL. The CDR3 sequence is 19 residues long. Trimming took 1 base from V and 3 from J; bases not matched to a gene: 14.

J is TRBJ1-2 and V is TRBV6-6; a possible D gene is TRBD1 (5 bases). Germline values: CDR1 MNHNY, CDR2 SVGAGI (reference sequence). Trimming stripped 5 bases from V and 6 bases from J, with 22 bases between. The CDR3 is made up of 16 amino acids. CDR3 in amino acids: CASSNRDYTPSHGYTF. In DNA, the CDR3 is TGTGCCAGCAGTAACCGGGACTATACCCCTTCACATGGCTACACCTTC.

The chain links TRBV2 to TRBJ2-7, with D maybe TRBD2 (6 bases). Per the germline V gene, CDR1 is SNHLY and CDR2 is FYNNEI. Trimming took 4 bases from V and 0 from J, leaving 22 bases between them. The CDR3 is 18 amino acids. CDR3 DNA sequence: TGTGCCAGCAGTGCTACTTTCCCAGTAGCGGCTTACTCCTACGAGCAGTACTTC. Amino acids: CASSATFPVAAYSYEQYF. Supplemented by reference TRBV2 and TRBJ2-7, the full variable domain reads EPEVTQTPSHQVTQMGQEVILRCVPISNHLYFYWYRQILGQKVEFLVSFYNNEISEKSEIFDDQFSVERPDGSNFTLKIRSTKLEDSAMYFCASSATFPVAAYSYEQYFGPGTRLTVT.

The V call is TRBV28, the J call TRBJ2-7; no clear D gene. The CDR3 has 15 amino acids. Trimming took 3 bases from V and 1 from J, leaving 13 bases between them. CDR1 is MDHEN, CDR2 SYDVKM, per germline. CDR3 sequence: CASSFSQTGSYEQYF. CDR3 nucleotides: TGTGCCAGCAGTTTCTCCCAGACTGGGTCCTACGAGCAGTACTTC.

This clone was observed a few times. The chain employs TRBV4-2 and TRBJ2-2; 7 bases are a match to TRBD2. This CDR3 has 15 amino acids. Germline V gene sequence: CDR1 LGHNA, CDR2 YNFKEQ. The ends lost 4 bases at V and 4 bases at J; junction bases unmatched: 6. The CDR3 region is CASSPGLEGTGELFF. The CDR3 DNA is TGTGCCAGCAGCCCCGGACTAGAAGGCACCGGGGAGCTGTTTTTT.

This rearrangement joins TRBV12-5 to TRBJ1-5; TRBD1 matches at 7 bases. This CDR3 has 14 amino acids. V dropped 6 bases and J dropped 1; count of bases not matched to a gene: 3. The V gene's germline CDR1 is LGHNT and CDR2 FRNRAP. CDR3 coding DNA: TGTGCTAGTGGAGGACAGGAGAGCAATCAGCCCCAGCATTTT. Translating gives CASGGQESNQPQHF.

The chain is built from TRBV2 and TRBJ2-4, with 12 bases lining up with TRBD1. This CDR3 has 22 residues. CDR1 is SNHLY, CDR2 FYNNEI, per germline. V dropped 6 bases and J dropped 2; count of bases not matched to a gene: 23. The CDR3 DNA sequence: TGTGCCAGCAGAGCCCCACTACCGGGACAGGGGGCGGTTGGGGCGCCCAAAAACATTCAGTACTTC. This translates into CASRAPLPGQGAVGAPKNIQYF.